The 2 T cell receptor beta chains listed next were all sequenced from one sample in a study of regulatory T cells in long-lasting Graves disease. Time point denoted: persistent/refractory GD, antithyroid drugs over 5 years with positive TRAb. The TCR library used RNA extracted from PBMCs. Relying on iRepertoire HTBI primers and Arm-PCR of CDR3 regions, the team built TCR beta libraries. TCRdb itself ran the multiplex PCR reads through MiXCR, one entry per CDR3 protein. The top ten hold under 50% of the sample, which has 600,000 to 850,000 distinct CDR3 sequences, 25% to 35% seen once. The source was peripheral blood mononuclear cells (PBMCs), collected when the disease was refractory, from a patient treated with antithyroid drugs. All receptors come from a female donor with Graves disease.

The CDR3 loop reads CASSFGKTSDQSYSTDTQYF. DNA for the CDR3: TGTGCCAGCAGTTTTGGGAAAACTAGCGATCAGTCATATAGCACAGATACGCAGTATTTT. The chain combines TRBV12-3 or TRBV12-4 with TRBJ2-3; 7 bases map to TRBD2. The trim removed 3 bases at V and 0 bases at J, leaving 18 bases unmatched. The CDR3 totals 20 residues.

The chain recombines TRBV6-1 with TRBJ1-1, with D possibly matching TRBD1 (5 bases). CDR3 length: 12 amino acids. Germline V gene sequence: CDR1 MNHNS, CDR2 SASEGT. V lost 5 bases, J lost 11 bases, and 15 bases lay in between. The CDR3 DNA follows: TGTGCCAGCAGTCCGGGGCCCCGAGGGGCTTTCTTT. It is translated as CASSPGPRGAFF.